One sample yielded the 15 T cell receptor beta chains listed below, sequenced in a study of blood T cell repertoires in COVID-19. Assay used: immunoSEQ multiplex PCR; TCRdb lists only in-frame clones, some missing. The sample carries approximately 300,000 clones, approximately 90% recorded once. Sequencing input: peripheral blood. These receptors were taken from a woman aged 50 to 60 with active or convalescent COVID-19.

V and J are TRBV9 and TRBJ2-3, with no clear D. V was cut by 4 bases and J by 3 bases, with 6 bases left in between. The CDR3 has 12 residues. Germline V lookup: CDR1 SGDLS, CDR2 YYNGEE. The CDR3 coding sequence is TGTGCCAGCAGCTCCTCTACAGATACGCAGTATTTT. Translated: CASSSSTDTQYF. The variable domain in full, with the rest retrieved from reference TRBV9 and TRBJ2-3, is DSGVTQTPKHLITATGQRVTLRCSPRSGDLSVYWYQQSLDQGLQFLIQYYNGEERAKGNILERFSAQQFPDLHSELNLSSLELGDSALYFCASSSSTDTQYFGPGTRLTVL.

Remarks on this clone: Germline is not matched at one junction end, which may reflect a read error. The chain uses TRBV3-1 (or the pseudogene TRBV3-2) and TRBJ1-6, with 8 bases matching TRBD1. Germline CDR1 and CDR2: LGHDT and YNNKEL (reference sequence). This CDR3 is built from 13 residues. The CDR3 loop reads CASSQTPGGARTF. The CDR3 DNA sequence: TGTGCCAGCAGCCAAACCCCAGGGGGCGCTCGGACTTTT.

The rearrangement joins TRBV9 to TRBJ1-6; TRBD1 aligns across 9 bases. V lost 4 bases and J lost 7; bases outside the gene matches: 3. Germline V lookup: CDR1 SGDLS, CDR2 YYNGEE. The CDR3 consists of 14 residues. CDR3 nucleotide sequence: TGTGCCAGCAGCTCCGGGACAGGGAATTCACCCCTCCACTTT. Amino acids: CASSSGTGNSPLHF. The full variable domain, completed using reference TRBV9 and TRBJ1-6, is DSGVTQTPKHLITATGQRVTLRCSPRSGDLSVYWYQQSLDQGLQFLIQYYNGEERAKGNILERFSAQQFPDLHSELNLSSLELGDSALYFCASSSGTGNSPLHFGNGTRLTVT.

The V and J genes are TRBV14 and TRBJ1-1; possibly TRBD1 for D (5 bases). This CDR3 is built from 16 residues. Germline V gives CDR1 SGHDN, CDR2 FVKESK. V lost 2 bases and J lost 4, with 17 bases in between. The CDR3 is CASSQIGSFGGTEAFF. CDR3 nucleotide sequence: TGTGCCAGCAGCCAAATCGGGAGTTTCGGGGGCACTGAAGCTTTCTTT.

This clone appeared a single time. This rearrangement joins TRBV28 to TRBJ2-7; TRBD1 matches at 7 bases. There are 15 residues in the CDR3. Germline loops: CDR1 MDHEN, CDR2 SYDVKM. Losses at the gene ends were 4 bases for V and 6 bases for J; bases not matched to a gene: 12. The CDR3 reads CASSSPTGIGPEQYF. Here the CDR3 DNA reads TGTGCCAGCAGTTCCCCGACAGGGATCGGGCCCGAGCAGTACTTC.

The rearrangement joins TRBV9 to TRBJ2-3; 15 bases match TRBD2. Germline CDR1 is SGDLS and CDR2 is YYNGEE. The trim removed 2 bases at V and 0 bases at J, leaving 1 base unmatched. The CDR3 consists of 17 residues. CDR3 sequence (DNA): TGTGCCAGCAGCGTCGGACTAGCGGGGGGGAGCACAGATACGCAGTATTTT. It yields the protein CASSVGLAGGSTDTQYF.

The chain combines TRBV3-1 (or the pseudogene TRBV3-2) with TRBJ1-2; the D is unclear. Trimming took off 5 bases at V and 5 bases at J, with 15 bases between the two ends. Looked up from germline, CDR1 is LGHDT and CDR2 is YNNKEL (reference sequence). This CDR3 has 14 residues. The CDR3 region is CASSAPGGLYGYTF. DNA for the CDR3: TGTGCCAGCAGCGCCCCGGGAGGGCTGTATGGCTACACCTTC.

This clone showed up just once. The chain has TRBV7-9 and TRBJ1-2; D is unresolved. The CDR3 spans 15 residues. The V end was cut by 1 base, the J end by 6 bases, with 15 bases between. Looked up from germline, CDR1 is SEHNR and CDR2 is FQNEAQ (reference sequence). CDR3 nucleotides: TGTGCCAGCAGCTTAGTTGGAGGGAGACACGATGGCTACACCTTC. It yields the protein CASSLVGGRHDGYTF.

V gene TRBV10-1 combines with J gene TRBJ1-3, with 8 bases fitting TRBD1. Germline lookup yields CDR1 WNHNN and CDR2 SYGVQD (reference sequence). CDR3 length: 15 amino acids. The ends lost 4 bases at V and 3 bases at J; junction bases unmatched: 5. CDR3 DNA sequence: TGCGCCAGCAGTGCAGGGGGCGCATATGGAAACACCATATATTTT. It encodes CASSAGGAYGNTIYF.

This clone was detected only once. J is TRBJ2-2 and V is TRBV7-3; TRBD1 agrees at 9 bases. This CDR3 has 16 residues. The junction had 8 bases not matched to a gene; V was cut back by 5 bases and J by 4 bases. The germline V gene has CDR1 SGHTA and CDR2 FQGTGA. CDR3 region: CASSLQTGGSTGELFF. The CDR3, as DNA: TGTGCCAGCAGCCTCCAGACAGGGGGTAGCACCGGGGAGCTGTTTTTT.

The rearrangement uses TRBV6-6 and TRBJ1-1; TRBD1 matches 7 bases. The CDR3 runs to 16 residues. J gave up 7 bases and V 0 bases, and 11 bases lay outside the gene matches. Germline assignment: CDR1 MNHNY and CDR2 SVGAGI (reference sequence). The CDR3, as DNA: TGTGCCAGCAGTTACTCGAGGGTTACAGGGGAGCATGAAGCTTTCTTT. It encodes CASSYSRVTGEHEAFF.

This chain links TRBV6-5 with TRBJ2-3; D is unresolved. The CDR3 is made up of 15 amino acids. V shed 6 bases and J shed 1 base, with 14 bases lying between them. Germline V lookup: CDR1 MNHEY, CDR2 SVGAGI. For the CDR3, the DNA is TGTGCCAGCAGGAATCTACAGTGGGGCACAGATACGCAGTATTTT. Translation: CASRNLQWGTDTQYF.

Only one count was recorded for this clone. V gene TRBV7-3 combines with J gene TRBJ1-2; D possibly corresponds to TRBD1 (5 bases). Germline values: CDR1 SGHTA, CDR2 FQGTGA. This CDR3 contains 14 residues. The V and J ends lost 5 bases and 1 base respectively, with 11 bases between them. Written as DNA, the CDR3 is TGTGCCAGCAGCCTGGACAAAAGTAACTATGGCTACACCTTC. This sequence encodes CASSLDKSNYGYTF.

The chain employs TRBV7-3 and TRBJ1-2, with TRBD1 matching over 9 bases. Germline CDR1 and CDR2: SGHTA and FQGTGA. The CDR3 has 15 amino acids. J was trimmed by 4 bases and V by 0 bases; bases with no gene match: 3. In DNA form, the CDR3 reads TGTGCCAGCAGCTTAACCGGGACAGGGTCCTATGGCTACACCTTC. Translating gives CASSLTGTGSYGYTF.

The V call is TRBV6-5, the J call TRBJ1-6; D gene uncertain. Germline CDR1 is MNHEY and CDR2 is SVGAGI. The CDR3 covers 15 residues. Trimming removed 6 bases from V and 0 bases from J, with 9 bases in between. CDR3 protein: CASRPNYSYNSPLHF. The CDR3 DNA reads as TGTGCCAGCAGGCCGAACTACTCCTATAATTCACCCCTCCACTTT.